These 32 T cell receptor beta chains came from one sample sequenced in a study of CD8+CD57+ T cells in acquired aplastic anemia. In patients chosen for sequencing, flow cytometry had shown CD8+CD57+ cell expansion. Genomic DNA, serving as template, underwent TCR beta VDJ and CDR3 profiling. TCRdb called the reads again in MiXCR, with one record for every CDR3 protein. This table has around 500,000 distinct CDR3 sequences, approximately 33% appearing once. Input material: sorted CD4+, CD8+, or CD8+CD57+ T cells (not recorded which) from PBMCs. All receptors come from a human donor with aplastic anemia.

The V gene is TRBV4-2, the J gene TRBJ2-7; 11 nucleotides line up with TRBD1. The CDR3 extends over 14 amino acids. The germline gives CDR1 LGHNA, CDR2 YNFKEQ. Trimming at V came to 4 bases and at J to 7 bases, leaving 6 bases not matched to a gene. The CDR3 sequence: CASSRWDRGNEQYF. DNA of the CDR3: TGTGCCAGCAGCCGATGGGACAGGGGGAATGAGCAGTACTTC.

The chain employs TRBV19 and TRBJ2-1; D gene unclear. Germline assignment: CDR1 LNHDA and CDR2 SQIVND (reference sequence). This CDR3 spans 14 amino acids. V lost 4 bases and J 9 bases, leaving 16 bases between the germline ends. As DNA, the CDR3 is TGTGCCAGTAGTACCTCGGACCTCCGCGGTGAGCAGTTCTTC. Its translation is CASSTSDLRGEQFF.

A remark on this clonotype: This may be a read error, as it is one base from a much larger clone. The chain combines TRBV10-3 with TRBJ1-1; D gene unclear. Germline CDR1 and CDR2: ENHRY and SYGVKD. The CDR3 is 12 amino acids. The V end lost 5 bases, the J end lost 4 bases, and 8 bases lay between the germline ends. This CDR3 is CAISSASTEAFF. CDR3 sequence (DNA): TGTGCCATCAGTTCGGCGAGCACTGAAGCTTTCTTT.

The chain carries TRBV7-3 and TRBJ2-1; TRBD2 aligns across 9 bases. The germline V gene encodes CDR1 SGHTA and CDR2 FQGTGA. The trim removed 2 bases at V and 7 bases at J, leaving 6 bases unmatched. CDR3 length: 15 residues. In DNA form, the CDR3 reads TGTGCCAGCAGCTTATCTTTAGCGGGGGTAAATGAGCAGTTCTTC. This gives the protein CASSLSLAGVNEQFF.

This clonotype was observed a handful of times. The rearrangement joins TRBV6-2 or TRBV6-3 to TRBJ1-6, with unresolved D. The CDR3 runs 12 residues. The V end lost 0 bases, the J end lost 10 bases, and 4 bases lay between the germline ends. Germline V gene lookup returns CDR1 MNHEY and CDR2 SVGEGT. CDR3 DNA: TGTGCCAGCAGTTACTCCCACTCACCCCTCCACTTT. This sequence encodes CASSYSHSPLHF.

This clonotype showed up many times. The chain recombines TRBV24-1 with TRBJ2-1; D uncertain. Germline V gene sequence: CDR1 KGHDR, CDR2 SFDVKD. The ends were cut back, 3 bases at V and 3 bases at J, with 5 bases in the middle. This CDR3 has 13 amino acids. The CDR3 is CATSDSSYNEQFF. DNA of the CDR3: TGTGCCACCAGTGATAGCAGCTACAATGAGCAGTTCTTC.

The V and J genes are TRBV27 and TRBJ2-3, with 10 nucleotides matching TRBD1. Germline loops: CDR1 MNHEY, CDR2 SMNVEV (reference sequence). CDR3 length: 17 residues. After removal of 3 bases from V and 4 bases from J, the junction contained 10 bases not matched to a gene. The CDR3 nucleotides are TGTGCCAGCAGTTTGTATTTCGGGACAGGGGTTGCAGATACGCAGTATTTT. As protein: CASSLYFGTGVADTQYF.

This clonotype occurred a few times. This chain joins TRBV5-4 and TRBJ2-1; TRBD1 might be the D (5 bases). V was cut by 4 bases and J by 8 bases, with 16 bases left in between. CDR3 length equals 14 residues. Germline assignment: CDR1 SGHNT and CDR2 YYREEE (reference sequence). CDR3 sequence reads: CASSTWGRPDEQFF. The CDR3 bases are TGTGCCAGCAGCACCTGGGGCAGACCTGATGAGCAGTTCTTC.

This clonotype was seen ten or more times. This rearrangement joins TRBV6-1 to TRBJ1-2; D is possibly TRBD1 (6 bases). Trimming cost V 11 bases and J 4 bases, with 11 bases left between them. CDR1 is MNHNS, CDR2 SASEGT, per germline. The length of the CDR3 is 11 residues. The CDR3 region has the DNA TGTGCCGGGGGGCAGGGCTATGGCTACACCTTC. It specifies CAGGQGYGYTF.

The rearrangement uses TRBV5-1 and TRBJ2-7, with 7 bases that match TRBD2. The CDR3 is made up of 16 amino acids. Germline V gene data show CDR1 as SGHRS and CDR2 as YFSETQ. J was trimmed by 2 bases and V by 3 bases; bases with no gene match: 11. For the CDR3, the DNA is TGCGCCAGCAGCTCAGGAACCGGGACTAAGACCTACGAGCAGTACTTC. It encodes CASSSGTGTKTYEQYF.

This chain uses TRBV10-3 with TRBJ2-1; D is perhaps TRBD1 or TRBD2 (5 bases each). V was pared by 4 bases and J by 0 bases, with 7 bases between. CDR1 and CDR2 (germline): ENHRY, SYGVKD. The CDR3 is made up of 14 amino acids. The CDR3 DNA reads TGTGCCATCAGTGGGGGGAACTCCTACAATGAGCAGTTCTTC. Translating gives CAISGGNSYNEQFF.

The V and J genes are TRBV6-1 and TRBJ1-1; D perhaps matches TRBD1 (6 bases). Trimming shortened V by 7 bases and J by 1 base, and 16 bases separated the two germline ends. CDR1 is MNHNS and CDR2 is SASEGT in the germline V gene. The CDR3 runs to 15 residues. CDR3: CASILIRGPNTEAFF. In DNA, the CDR3 is TGTGCCAGCATCCTTATCAGGGGACCGAACACTGAAGCTTTCTTT.

This clonotype was observed a handful of times. This chain joins TRBV20-1 and TRBJ2-1, with TRBD2 identical over 10 bases. Germline loops: CDR1 DFQATT, CDR2 SNEGSKA (reference sequence). J was trimmed by 6 bases and V by 0 bases; bases with no gene match: 5. The CDR3 loop spans 15 amino acids. The CDR3 here is CSARDLLAGANEQFF. The CDR3 region has the DNA TGCAGTGCTAGAGATCTCCTAGCGGGGGCCAATGAGCAGTTCTTC.

This clonotype was seen repeatedly, ten times or more. The chain joins TRBV6-1 to TRBJ1-6, with 9 bases that match TRBD1. Trimming took 6 bases from V and 9 from J; bases not matched to a gene: 9. Germline lookup yields CDR1 MNHNS and CDR2 SASEGT. The CDR3 runs to 15 residues. The CDR3, as DNA: TGTGCCAGCAGCCAACTTGGGACAGGGTCTTCACCCCTCCACTTT. Its protein is CASSQLGTGSSPLHF.

This clonotype showed up many times. V gene TRBV7-3 combines with J gene TRBJ1-1; D is ambiguous. The CDR3 has 13 amino acids. CDR1 is SGHTA, CDR2 FQGTGA, per germline. Deletions cut 8 bases from V and 3 bases from J, with 13 bases between. CDR3 loop: CASATVGDTEAFF. DNA of the CDR3: TGTGCCAGCGCAACAGTCGGGGACACTGAAGCTTTCTTT.

This clonotype was detected ten times or more. V usage is TRBV5-1 and J usage is TRBJ2-7, with 7 bases lining up with TRBD1. Per the germline V gene, CDR1 is SGHRS and CDR2 is YFSETQ. The V gene end was trimmed by 3 bases and the J gene end by 2 bases; junction bases not matched to a gene: 11. The CDR3 is 16 residues long. CDR3 in DNA: TGCGCCAGCAGCTCGGGCCCCTACAGGGGCGCCTACGAGCAGTACTTC. Protein: CASSSGPYRGAYEQYF.

This chain links TRBV7-3 with TRBJ2-3; 8 bases agree with TRBD2. The V segment lost 5 bases and the J segment 2 bases; nucleotides outside the gene matches: 6. Germline V gene sequence: CDR1 SGHTA, CDR2 FQGTGA. CDR3 size: 15 residues. This CDR3 reads CASSRLAINTDTQYF. The DNA of the CDR3 is TGTGCCAGCAGCCGACTAGCGATAAACACAGATACGCAGTATTTT.

This clonotype was recorded at least ten times. The CDR3 sequence is CSVPDPTSYEQYF. CDR3 coding DNA: TGCAGTGTACCAGACCCGACCTCCTACGAGCAGTACTTC. The chain carries TRBV20-1 and TRBJ2-7; no definite D call. The germline V and J ends were trimmed by 7 bases and 0 bases, with 13 bases remaining between them. The germline V gene encodes CDR1 DFQATT and CDR2 SNEGSKA (reference sequence). There are 13 residues in the CDR3.

The V call is TRBV20-1, the J call TRBJ2-3, with 9 positions matching TRBD2. CDR3 length: 14 residues. Germline V gene data show CDR1 as DFQATT and CDR2 as SNEGSKA (reference sequence). Trimming took 0 bases from V and 5 from J; bases not matched to a gene: 3. The CDR3 reads CSAREAGGRDTQYF. DNA for the CDR3: TGCAGTGCTAGAGAGGCGGGAGGGAGAGATACGCAGTATTTT.

The gene calls are TRBV11-3 and TRBJ1-5, with 7 bases aligning to TRBD1. V lost 4 bases, J lost 4 bases, and 7 bases stayed unmatched. Germline V gene lookup returns CDR1 SGHNT and CDR2 YENEEA. The CDR3 is 15 residues long. The CDR3 DNA is TGTGCCAGCAGCTCAACAGGGGTTGGGAATCAGCCCCAGCATTTT. Translation: CASSSTGVGNQPQHF.

This clonotype was observed many times. The J gene is TRBJ2-7, the V gene TRBV5-1, with TRBD1 matching over 12 bases. Germline CDR1 SGHRS, CDR2 YFSETQ. The CDR3 contains 15 residues. V trimming: 3 bases; J trimming: 5 bases; junction bases outside the gene matches: 6. The CDR3 bases are TGCGCCAGCAGCTACCGGGACAGGGGGCGGGACGAGCAGTACTTC. Its translation: CASSYRDRGRDEQYF. The full variable domain, in which reference TRBV5-1 and TRBJ2-7 provide the parts outside the CDR3, is KAGVTQTPRYLIKTRGQQVTLSCSPISGHRSVSWYQQTPGQGLQFLFEYFSETQRNKGNFPGRFSGRQFSNSRSEMNVSTLELGDSALYLCASSYRDRGRDEQYFGPGTRLTVT.

This clonotype was seen at least ten times. This rearrangement joins TRBV7-3 to TRBJ1-2, with 7 bases that match TRBD1. Losses at the gene ends were 3 bases for V and 7 bases for J; bases not matched to a gene: 14. Germline V gives CDR1 SGHTA, CDR2 FQGTGA. This CDR3 has 16 amino acids. The CDR3 DNA sequence: TGTGCCAGCAGCTTCCCGACAGGGAAGGGGTCGGGTGGCTACACCTTC. As protein: CASSFPTGKGSGGYTF.

Ten or more counts support this clonotype. The chain has TRBV4-1 and TRBJ1-5; weak D call: TRBD1 (6 bases). The CDR3 runs to 14 residues. The germline gives CDR1 MGHRA, CDR2 YSYEKL. Between the trimmed V and J ends, which lost 3 bases and 7 bases, there was a span of 13 bases. The CDR3 is CASSQARGGQPQHF. As DNA, the CDR3 is TGCGCCAGCAGCCAGGCCAGGGGTGGCCAGCCCCAGCATTTT.

The sample holds a few counts of this clonotype. The rearrangement links TRBV7-2 to TRBJ2-7; unclear D gene. Trimming took 1 base from V and 6 from J, leaving 7 bases between them. This CDR3 contains 12 residues. CDR1 is SGHTA, CDR2 FQGNSA, per germline. CDR3 nucleotide sequence: TGTGCCAGCAGCTTAGTCGTAGCCGAGCAGTACTTC. This gives the protein CASSLVVAEQYF.

This clonotype has a count of ten or more. The CDR3 DNA sequence: TGTGCCAGCAGTTTCCACCGGGACAGGAGTGAAGCTTTCTTT. Residues: CASSFHRDRSEAFF. The chain couples TRBV25-1 to TRBJ1-1; TRBD1 agrees at 8 bases. The CDR3 has 14 residues. CDR1 and CDR2 (germline): MGHDK, SYGVNS. Unmatched junction bases numbered 9, after V lost 5 bases and J lost 7 bases.

This clonotype occurred many times. The rearrangement uses TRBV19 and TRBJ2-7; D unresolved. Germline CDR1 is LNHDA and CDR2 is SQIVND (reference sequence). The length of the CDR3 is 15 residues. V gave up 1 base and J gave up 2 bases, with 12 bases separating them. DNA for the CDR3: TGTGCCAGTAGTATAGGGGTCGGGTCCCCCTACGAGCAGTACTTC. Translating it yields CASSIGVGSPYEQYF. The full variable domain, rest sourced from reference TRBV19 and TRBJ2-7, is DGGITQSPKYLFRKEGQNVTLSCEQNLNHDAMYWYRQDPGQGLRLIYYSQIVNDFQKGDIAEGYSVSREKKESFPLTVTSAQKNPTAFYLCASSIGVGSPYEQYFGPGTRLTVT.

The rearrangement uses TRBV5-1 and TRBJ1-6; unclear D gene. Germline V gives CDR1 SGHRS, CDR2 YFSETQ. The CDR3 length is 16 residues. V was shortened by 4 bases and J by 3 bases, with 14 bases between the two germline ends. For the CDR3, the DNA is TGCGCCAGCAGCCAGGAACTGGGGAACTATAATTCACCCCTCCACTTT. This encodes CASSQELGNYNSPLHF.

This chain links TRBV10-1 with TRBJ2-1, with D hard to call. The CDR3 sequence is 16 residues long. Germline values: CDR1 WNHNN, CDR2 SYGVQD (reference sequence). V dropped 5 bases and J dropped 0 bases, with 14 bases sitting between them. The CDR3 coding sequence is TGCGCCAGCAGTCCCGGATTTGACAACTCCTACAATGAGCAGTTCTTC. Translation: CASSPGFDNSYNEQFF.

This clonotype was counted ten times or more. The chain has TRBV15 and TRBJ2-5; the D call may be TRBD1 or TRBD2 (6 bases each). Trimming left V 3 bases short and J 2 bases short, with 22 bases between. This CDR3 has 18 residues. Germline V gene data show CDR1 as LNHNV and CDR2 as YYDKDF (reference sequence). The CDR3 bases are TGTGCCACCAGCAGGTTACGGGGGTTGGGACAACGACAAGAGACCCAGTACTTC. This sequence encodes CATSRLRGLGQRQETQYF.

The chain uses TRBV20-1 and TRBJ2-2; no definite D call. In germline, CDR1 is DFQATT, CDR2 SNEGSKA (reference sequence). The CDR3 is made up of 14 amino acids. V was clipped by 6 bases and J by 7 bases, with 18 bases between them. The CDR3 is CSAPENGYGGELFF. The DNA of the CDR3 is TGCAGTGCCCCCGAGAACGGGTACGGCGGGGAGCTGTTTTTT.

This clonotype was observed at least ten times. The chain links TRBV5-1 to TRBJ1-2; tentative D call: TRBD1 (5 bases). The ends were cut back, 0 bases at V and 4 bases at J, with 10 bases in the middle. This CDR3 region has 14 residues. Germline assignment: CDR1 SGHRS and CDR2 YFSETQ. CDR3 protein: CASSLDRPTYGYTF. CDR3 sequence (DNA): TGCGCCAGCAGCTTGGACAGGCCAACCTATGGCTACACCTTC. Full variable domain (remainder filled in from reference TRBV5-1 and TRBJ1-2): KAGVTQTPRYLIKTRGQQVTLSCSPISGHRSVSWYQQTPGQGLQFLFEYFSETQRNKGNFPGRFSGRQFSNSRSEMNVSTLELGDSALYLCASSLDRPTYGYTFGSGTRLTVV.

This clonotype has at least ten counts. The rearrangement links TRBV5-1 to TRBJ1-2; the D gene is possibly TRBD1 (6 bases). This CDR3 has 15 amino acids. Between the trimmed V and J ends, which lost 4 bases and 0 bases, there was a span of 13 bases. Looked up from germline, CDR1 is SGHRS and CDR2 is YFSETQ. In DNA, the CDR3 is TGCGCCAGCAGCCCTGGGACAACGGCTAACTATGGCTACACCTTC. This encodes CASSPGTTANYGYTF.